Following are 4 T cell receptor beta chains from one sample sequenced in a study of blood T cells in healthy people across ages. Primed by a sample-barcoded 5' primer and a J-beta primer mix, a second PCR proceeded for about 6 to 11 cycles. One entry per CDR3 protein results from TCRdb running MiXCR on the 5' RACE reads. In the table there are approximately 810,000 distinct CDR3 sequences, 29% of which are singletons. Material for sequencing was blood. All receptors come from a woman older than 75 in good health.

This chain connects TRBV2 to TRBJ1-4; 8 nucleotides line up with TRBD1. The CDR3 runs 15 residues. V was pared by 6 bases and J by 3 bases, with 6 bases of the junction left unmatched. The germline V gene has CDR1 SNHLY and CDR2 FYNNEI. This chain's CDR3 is CASRMDRVSNEKLFF. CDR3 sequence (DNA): TGTGCCAGCAGGATGGACAGGGTCTCTAATGAAAAACTGTTTTTT. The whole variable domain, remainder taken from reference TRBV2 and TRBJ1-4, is EPEVTQTPSHQVTQMGQEVILRCVPISNHLYFYWYRQILGQKVEFLVSFYNNEISEKSEIFDDQFSVERPDGSNFTLKIRSTKLEDSAMYFCASRMDRVSNEKLFFGSGTQLSVL.

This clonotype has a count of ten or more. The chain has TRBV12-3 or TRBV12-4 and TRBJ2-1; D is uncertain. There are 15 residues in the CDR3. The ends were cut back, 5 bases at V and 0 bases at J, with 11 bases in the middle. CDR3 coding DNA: TGTGCCAGCAGTAAGAGGCGCGACTCCTACAATGAGCAGTTCTTC. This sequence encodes CASSKRRDSYNEQFF.

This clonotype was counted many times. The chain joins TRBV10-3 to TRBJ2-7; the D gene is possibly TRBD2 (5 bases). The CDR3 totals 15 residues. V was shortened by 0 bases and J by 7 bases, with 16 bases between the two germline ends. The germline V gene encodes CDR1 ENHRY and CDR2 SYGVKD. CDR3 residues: CAISESTQITREQYF. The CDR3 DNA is TGTGCCATCAGTGAGTCGACACAGATTACTAGGGAGCAGTACTTC.

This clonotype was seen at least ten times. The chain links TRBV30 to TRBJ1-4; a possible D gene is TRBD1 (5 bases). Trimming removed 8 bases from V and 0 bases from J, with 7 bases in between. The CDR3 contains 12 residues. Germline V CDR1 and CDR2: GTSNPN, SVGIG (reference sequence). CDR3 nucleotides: TGTGCCCTGGGGGCAACTAATGAAAAACTGTTTTTT. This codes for CALGATNEKLFF. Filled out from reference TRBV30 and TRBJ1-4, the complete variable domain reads SQTIHQWPATLVQPVGSPLSLECTVEGTSNPNLYWYRQAAGRGLQLLFYSVGIGQISSEVPQNLSASRPQDRQFILSSKKLLLSDSGFYLCALGATNEKLFFGSGTQLSVL.